Listed here are 23 T cell receptor beta chains from one sample, sequenced in a study of vaccination and CD4 T cells after COVID-19. Treatment meaning: roughly 11-day PBMC culture with coronavirus spike peptide pools or control peptides (ViraFEST assay). For these receptors, no antigen is known. An Oncomine TCR Beta short-read assay was used to sequence the DNA from cultured CD4+ T cells. Using its own MiXCR run on the PCR reads, TCRdb lists one record per CDR3 protein. In the table there are around 15,000 distinct CDR3 sequences, around 44% of which are singletons. This specimen consisted of CD4+ T cells from blood, cultured in vitro, obtained after SARS-CoV-2 vaccination. Receptors were obtained from a human donor who had recovered from COVID-19.

There are a few counts of this clonotype. The genes are TRBV20-1 and TRBJ1-5; 7 bases map to TRBD1. There are 13 residues in the CDR3. In germline, CDR1 is DFQATT, CDR2 SNEGSKA (reference sequence). With V trimmed by 6 bases and J by 9 bases, 11 bases remained unmatched. DNA of the CDR3: TGCAGTGCCTCTGGGACAGTCGGTTGGCCCCAGCATTTT. Protein sequence: CSASGTVGWPQHF.

CDR3 sequence (DNA): TGTGCCAGCAACCCGACAGGGGTAGATGATGGCTACACCTTC. Translated: CASNPTGVDDGYTF. The chain recombines TRBV11-3 with TRBJ1-2; 8 bases map to TRBD1. From germline, CDR1 is SGHNT and CDR2 YENEEA. With 7 bases clipped from V and 6 bases from J, the junction kept 10 bases outside the gene matches. CDR3 size: 14 residues.

The chain recombines TRBV6-1 with TRBJ2-1, with 8 nucleotides matching TRBD2. Trimming removed 3 bases from V and 7 bases from J; junction bases left unmatched: 8. This CDR3 has 15 residues. The V gene's germline CDR1 is MNHNS and CDR2 SASEGT. CDR3 region: CASSDGVAGLNEQFF. CDR3 in DNA: TGTGCCAGCAGTGATGGAGTAGCGGGATTAAATGAGCAGTTCTTC.

J is TRBJ2-7 and V is TRBV6-2 or TRBV6-3; TRBD1 matches at 7 bases. With 7 bases clipped from V and 3 bases from J, the junction kept 6 bases outside the gene matches. Germline CDR1 reads MNHEY; CDR2 reads SVGEGT. The CDR3 length is 13 residues. The CDR3: CASTPGQYYEQYF. In DNA, the CDR3 is TGTGCCAGCACACCGGGACAGTACTACGAGCAGTACTTC.

The chain employs TRBV7-2 and TRBJ2-1; D is undetermined. V was clipped by 2 bases and J by 7 bases, with 9 bases between them. Per germline, CDR1 SGHTA and CDR2 FQGNSA. The CDR3 extends over 13 amino acids. The CDR3 coding sequence is TGTGCCAGCAGCTTATCCCACGGGAATGAGCAGTTCTTC. It codes for CASSLSHGNEQFF. Looking up the rest from reference TRBV7-2 and TRBJ2-1 gives the full variable domain: GAGVSQSPSNKVTEKGKDVELRCDPISGHTALYWYRQSLGQGLEFLIYFQGNSAPDKSGLPSDRFSAERTGGSVSTLTIQRTQQEDSAVYLCASSLSHGNEQFFGPGTRLTVL.

The chain has TRBV18 and TRBJ1-1; 10 nucleotides match TRBD1. The V gene end was trimmed by 3 bases and the J gene end by 11 bases; junction bases not matched to a gene: 9. There are 14 residues in the CDR3. CDR1 is KGHSH and CDR2 is LQKENI in the germline V gene. CDR3 coding DNA: TGTGCCAGCTCACCGCGCCGGGACAGGGGAGAGGCTTTCTTT. Residues: CASSPRRDRGEAFF.

V is TRBV5-1 and J is TRBJ1-2, with D unclear. This CDR3 spans 16 amino acids. Germline CDR1 and CDR2: SGHRS and YFSETQ. V lost 6 bases and J 3 bases, leaving 21 bases between the germline ends. The CDR3 loop reads CASTEATGSRDYGYTF. The CDR3 bases are TGCGCCAGCACCGAAGCTACCGGGTCTCGGGACTATGGCTACACCTTC. Full variable domain (remainder filled in from reference TRBV5-1 and TRBJ1-2): KAGVTQTPRYLIKTRGQQVTLSCSPISGHRSVSWYQQTPGQGLQFLFEYFSETQRNKGNFPGRFSGRQFSNSRSEMNVSTLELGDSALYLCASTEATGSRDYGYTFGSGTRLTVV.

This clonotype appeared a few times. This CDR3 is CASRRDRGFTDTQYF. CDR3 nucleotides: TGCGCCAGCAGACGGGACAGAGGATTCACAGATACGCAGTATTTT. V usage is TRBV5-1 and J usage is TRBJ2-3, with TRBD1 identical over 7 bases. CDR1 is SGHRS and CDR2 is YFSETQ in the germline V gene. The CDR3 extends over 15 amino acids. Germline trimming cut 5 bases from V and 2 bases from J; bases unmatched to any gene: 8.

The V gene is TRBV12-3 or TRBV12-4, the J gene TRBJ2-3; no firm D call. The CDR3 extends over 11 amino acids. The ends were cut back, 5 bases at V and 0 bases at J, with 0 bases in the middle. The CDR3, as DNA: TGTGCCAGCAGTAGCACAGATACGCAGTATTTT. The encoded protein is CASSSTDTQYF.

The V call is TRBV6-2 or TRBV6-3, the J call TRBJ2-2; D may correspond to TRBD1 or TRBD2 (5 bases each). The germline CDR1 and CDR2 sequences are MNHEY and SVGEGT. Trimming stripped 4 bases from V and 6 bases from J, with 24 bases between. The CDR3 length is 18 residues. This chain's CDR3 is CASSCPPSGRRSPGELFF. Written as DNA, the CDR3 is TGTGCCAGCAGTTGCCCACCGTCAGGGCGGAGGTCGCCCGGGGAGCTGTTTTTT.

This clonotype was seen more than once but under ten times. The final CDR3 position lacks the conserved phenylalanine or tryptophan, pointing to a likely read error. Because the CDR3's place on the DNA is in doubt, the DNA is left out and the CDR3 is given as listed by TCRdb. The chain has TRBV24-1 and TRBJ2-1; the D call of TRBD1 is as the table states it, not checked on the DNA. Germline values: CDR1 KGHDR, CDR2 SFDVKD. The CDR3 contains 13 residues when both ends are counted. The CDR3 sequence is CATSDLATPPSPL.

The V gene is TRBV7-2, the J gene TRBJ2-4; D is unclear. Germline V gives CDR1 SGHTA, CDR2 FQGNSA. The CDR3 runs to 14 residues. Trimming pared 3 bases from V and 2 bases from J, leaving 8 bases between. The CDR3 region is CASSLVHTKNIQYF. For the CDR3, the DNA is TGTGCCAGCAGCTTGGTCCACACCAAAAACATTCAGTACTTC.

By sample share, this clonotype is medium-sized (0.01 to 0.1%). J is TRBJ2-1 and V is TRBV7-8, with unresolved D. V lost 0 bases to trimming and J lost 4 bases, with 7 bases between them. Germline-derived CDR1 and CDR2 are SGHVS and FQNEAQ. This CDR3 region has 14 residues. The CDR3 protein is CASSLAHLYNEQFF. Here the CDR3 DNA reads TGTGCCAGCAGCTTAGCGCACTTGTACAATGAGCAGTTCTTC.

The chain uses TRBV28 and TRBJ1-5; D not certain. This CDR3 comprises 15 residues. Looked up from germline, CDR1 is MDHEN and CDR2 is SYDVKM. V shed 7 bases and J shed 0 bases, with 13 bases lying between them. The DNA for the CDR3 is TGTGCCAGCAAGGGCTGGGTCACTAGCAATCAGCCCCAGCATTTT. Protein product: CASKGWVTSNQPQHF.

The chain links TRBV6-2 or TRBV6-3 to TRBJ2-7; 7 bases map to TRBD2. CDR3 size: 14 residues. Germline V lookup: CDR1 MNHEY, CDR2 SVGEGT. J gave up 2 bases and V 7 bases, and 8 bases lay outside the gene matches. The CDR3 bases are TGTGCCAGCACCGCACTCGGGGGGACCTACGAGCAGTACTTC. It translates to CASTALGGTYEQYF.

V gene TRBV28 combines with J gene TRBJ2-5, with 9 bases matching TRBD1. The CDR3 has 16 residues. V shed 3 bases and J 2 bases; nucleotides not matched to a gene: 7. Germline CDR1 MDHEN, CDR2 SYDVKM. The DNA of the CDR3 is TGTGCCAGCAGTTTGTACAGGGGGCCGCCGCAAGAGACCCAGTACTTC. Residues: CASSLYRGPPQETQYF.

The J gene is TRBJ2-5, the V gene TRBV7-9; TRBD1 is a possible D gene (6 bases). V was trimmed by 7 bases and J by 4 bases, leaving 13 bases between them. Germline loops: CDR1 SEHNR, CDR2 FQNEAQ (reference sequence). This CDR3 comprises 13 residues. CDR3 DNA: TGTGCCAGCACCTGGGGGCGCGGAGAGACCCAGTACTTC. It codes for CASTWGRGETQYF.

In this sample, this clonotype turned up a few times. This chain joins TRBV19 and TRBJ2-3; 8 bases are a match to TRBD2. From germline, CDR1 is LNHDA and CDR2 SQIVND (reference sequence). This CDR3 spans 13 amino acids. J lost 5 bases, V lost 9 bases, and 7 bases had no gene match. The CDR3 protein is CASGAGVEDTQYF. In DNA form, the CDR3 reads TGTGCCAGCGGAGCGGGAGTAGAAGATACGCAGTATTTT.

This sequence joins TRBV18 and TRBJ2-7; D might be TRBD2 (6 bases). Germline V gene sequence: CDR1 KGHSH, CDR2 LQKENI. CDR3 size: 13 residues. V was shortened by 4 bases and J by 2 bases, with 9 bases between the two germline ends. The CDR3 loop reads CASSLAGTYEQYF. The CDR3 DNA reads TGTGCCAGCTCACTGGCGGGAACCTACGAGCAGTACTTC.

The chain uses TRBV28 and TRBJ2-3, with D tentatively TRBD2 (5 bases). CDR1 and CDR2 from the germline V gene are MDHEN and SYDVKM. The CDR3 covers 12 residues. The V end lost 3 bases, the J end lost 5 bases, and 6 bases lay between the germline ends. CDR3 nucleotides: TGTGCCAGCAGTTTCGAGGGAGATACGCAGTATTTT. Translation gives CASSFEGDTQYF.

This clonotype was seen a handful of times. This sequence joins TRBV7-2 and TRBJ2-5; D unresolved. Germline assignment: CDR1 SGHTA and CDR2 FQGNSA. The germline V and J ends were trimmed by 4 bases and 1 base, with 10 bases remaining between them. This CDR3 comprises 14 residues. DNA of the CDR3: TGTGCCAGCAGCTCGAACTATATCCAAGAGACCCAGTACTTC. This gives the protein CASSSNYIQETQYF.

This clonotype appeared a single time. V usage is TRBV4-1 and J usage is TRBJ1-2; D possibly corresponds to TRBD1 (6 bases). The V gene lost 0 bases and the J gene lost 7 bases, with 12 bases spanning the gap. This CDR3 contains 14 residues. Germline values: CDR1 MGHRA, CDR2 YSYEKL. The CDR3 sequence: CASSQDYRAFGYTF. The CDR3 DNA reads TGCGCCAGCAGCCAAGATTACAGGGCGTTTGGCTACACCTTC.

The chain uses TRBV20-1 and TRBJ2-3; no clear D gene. CDR3 length equals 15 residues. Germline lookup yields CDR1 DFQATT and CDR2 SNEGSKA (reference sequence). V lost 2 bases and J lost 4, with 16 bases in between. In nucleotides, the CDR3 is TGCAGTGCTAGAAAGACGTTGAGTGCCCCAGATACGCAGTATTTT. Residues: CSARKTLSAPDTQYF.